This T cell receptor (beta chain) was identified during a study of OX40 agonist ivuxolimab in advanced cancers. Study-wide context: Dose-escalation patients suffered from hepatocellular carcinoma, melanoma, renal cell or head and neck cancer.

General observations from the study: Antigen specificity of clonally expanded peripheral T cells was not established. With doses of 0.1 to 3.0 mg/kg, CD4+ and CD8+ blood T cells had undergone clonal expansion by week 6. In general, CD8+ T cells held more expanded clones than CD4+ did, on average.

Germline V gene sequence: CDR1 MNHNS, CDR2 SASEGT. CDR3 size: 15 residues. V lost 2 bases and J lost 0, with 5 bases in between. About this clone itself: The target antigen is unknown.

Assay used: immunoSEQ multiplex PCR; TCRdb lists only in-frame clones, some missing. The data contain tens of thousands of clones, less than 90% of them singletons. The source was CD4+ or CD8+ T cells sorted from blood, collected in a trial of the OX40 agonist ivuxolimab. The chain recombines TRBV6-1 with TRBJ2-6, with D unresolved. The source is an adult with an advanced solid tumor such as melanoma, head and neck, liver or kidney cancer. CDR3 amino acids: CASSEWTSGANVLTF. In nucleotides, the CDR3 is TGTGCCAGCAGTGAATGGACCTCTGGGGCCAACGTCCTGACTTTC.